The 20 T cell receptor beta chains listed next were all sequenced from one sample in a study of patients and donors after allogeneic stem cell transplantation. TCRdb processed the RT-PCR reads anew with MiXCR; each CDR3 protein has one entry. Of approximately 430,000 distinct CDR3 sequences listed, 16% are singletons. Sequenced sample: blood, either unsorted or a sorted T cell fraction (not recorded which). The receptors here all came from a human donor who was either an allogeneic HSCT recipient or a stem cell or donor lymphocyte infusion donor (not recorded which). It is not recorded whose cells these are; they may come from a transplant donor.

This clonotype was seen ten or more times. The V and J genes are TRBV5-6 and TRBJ2-2; TRBD1 is a possible D gene (6 bases). Per germline, CDR1 SGHDT and CDR2 YYEEEE. Trimming shortened V by 4 bases and J by 6 bases, and 10 bases separated the two germline ends. This CDR3 comprises 13 residues. The CDR3 protein is CASSVDRSGELFF. CDR3 coding DNA: TGTGCCAGCAGCGTTGACAGGTCCGGGGAGCTGTTTTTT.

The chain recombines TRBV10-3 with TRBJ1-2, with no clear D. The CDR3 is made up of 14 amino acids. The germline V and J ends were trimmed by 4 bases and 4 bases, with 13 bases remaining between them. Germline assignment: CDR1 ENHRY and CDR2 SYGVKD. The CDR3 sequence: CAISVGQKPYGYTF. CDR3 nucleotides: TGTGCCATCAGTGTAGGGCAGAAACCCTATGGCTACACCTTC.

The chain recombines TRBV4-3 with TRBJ1-1; D perhaps matches TRBD1 (6 bases). Germline V gene sequence: CDR1 LGHNA, CDR2 YSLEER. Trimming removed 1 base from V and 3 bases from J, with 21 bases in between. The length of the CDR3 is 18 residues. DNA of the CDR3: TGCGCCAGCAGCCAAGGGCCCCACAGGGAGGGGTTTGACACTGAAGCTTTCTTT. Amino acid sequence: CASSQGPHREGFDTEAFF.

This clonotype was picked up a small number of times. The genes are TRBV12-3 or TRBV12-4 and TRBJ2-7; 8 bases agree with TRBD1. This CDR3 region has 15 residues. The junction had 11 bases not matched to a gene; V was cut back by 5 bases and J by 5 bases. Written as DNA, the CDR3 is TGTGCCAGCAGTAACCCTCGGACAGGGAGCGACGAGCAGTACTTC. It encodes CASSNPRTGSDEQYF.

The chain's CDR3 is CSARVLAGGPIEQFF. The CDR3 DNA reads as TGCAGTGCTAGAGTGTTAGCGGGAGGGCCTATTGAGCAGTTCTTC. This sequence joins TRBV20-1 and TRBJ2-1, with TRBD2 identical over 11 bases. The CDR3 runs to 15 residues. CDR1 and CDR2 from the germline V gene are DFQATT and SNEGSKA (reference sequence). The J segment lost 9 bases and the V segment lost 1 base, leaving 8 bases of the junction unmatched.

This clonotype was counted a few times. This chain uses TRBV29-1 with TRBJ1-4, with D tentatively TRBD1 (6 bases). Germline lookup yields CDR1 SQVTM and CDR2 ANQGSEA. V shed 6 bases and J shed 4 bases, with 15 bases lying between them. CDR3 length: 14 residues. The CDR3 here is CSVRGDISNEKLFF. DNA of the CDR3: TGCAGCGTGCGGGGGGACATAAGTAATGAAAAACTGTTTTTT.

The chain couples TRBV6-5 to TRBJ1-2; D uncertain. V dropped 2 bases and J dropped 8 bases, with 15 bases sitting between them. CDR1 is MNHEY, CDR2 SVGAGI, per germline. The CDR3 has 14 amino acids. CDR3: CASSYIGPQAGYTF. The CDR3 nucleotides read TGTGCCAGCAGTTACATCGGACCCCAGGCGGGCTACACCTTC.

This clonotype was counted between two and nine times. V and J are TRBV6-1 and TRBJ2-1, with D perhaps matching TRBD2 (5 bases). The CDR3 runs 15 residues. Germline assignment: CDR1 MNHNS and CDR2 SASEGT. Trimming left V 6 bases short and J 3 bases short, with 15 bases between. The DNA of the CDR3 is TGTGCCAGCAGCCCCTGGGGAGATTACTACAATGAGCAGTTCTTC. It specifies CASSPWGDYYNEQFF.

This clonotype was seen at least ten times. The rearrangement uses TRBV4-1 and TRBJ2-1; maybe TRBD2 (5 bases). Germline V gene sequence: CDR1 MGHRA, CDR2 YSYEKL. This CDR3 has 16 residues. The germline V and J ends were trimmed by 2 bases and 2 bases, with 13 bases remaining between them. The CDR3 nucleotides are TGCGCCAGCAGCCAACCTGCCCAGCGGACCTACAATGAGCAGTTCTTC. Its protein product is CASSQPAQRTYNEQFF.

This clonotype was counted once. The genes are TRBV24-1 and TRBJ1-5; TRBD1 matches at 7 bases. The CDR3 is 15 residues long. Germline V CDR1 and CDR2: KGHDR, SFDVKD. With V trimmed by 4 bases and J by 4 bases, 6 bases remained unmatched. The CDR3, as DNA: TGTGCCACCAGTGAGACAGGGAGCCGAAATCAGCCCCAGCATTTT. It yields the protein CATSETGSRNQPQHF.

This clonotype appeared once. This sequence joins TRBV19 and TRBJ2-5; 10 bases agree with TRBD1. This CDR3 region has 15 residues. Germline V gives CDR1 LNHDA, CDR2 SQIVND (reference sequence). V shed 8 bases, J shed 1 base, and the junction held 7 bases outside the gene matches. This chain's CDR3 is CASGWTGGLQETQYF. The CDR3 DNA follows: TGTGCCAGTGGATGGACAGGGGGTCTCCAAGAGACCCAGTACTTC.

This clonotype was recorded once. The V gene is TRBV2, the J gene TRBJ2-7; 7 bases line up with TRBD2. V was pared by 4 bases and J by 3 bases, with 6 bases of the junction left unmatched. CDR3 size: 14 residues. Germline V gene sequence: CDR1 SNHLY, CDR2 FYNNEI. This CDR3 is CASSGTRRNYEQYF. CDR3 nucleotides: TGTGCCAGCAGTGGGACTAGACGAAACTACGAGCAGTACTTC.

This chain links TRBV25-1 with TRBJ2-5; D remains ambiguous. The germline CDR1 and CDR2 sequences are MGHDK and SYGVNS. The CDR3 has 14 residues. The germline V and J ends were trimmed by 0 bases and 5 bases, with 10 bases remaining between them. This CDR3 is CASSEYYGVETQYF. The CDR3 coding sequence is TGTGCCAGCAGTGAATATTATGGGGTTGAGACCCAGTACTTC.

This clonotype was picked up a small number of times. The chain recombines TRBV15 with TRBJ2-7, with D hard to call. The CDR3 is 11 amino acids. CDR1 and CDR2 from the germline V gene are LNHNV and YYDKDF (reference sequence). Deletions cut 5 bases from V and 11 bases from J, with 13 bases between. DNA for the CDR3: TGTGCCACCAGCGGCGACACCGCGGAGTACTTC. Translation gives CATSGDTAEYF.

The chain recombines TRBV7-9 with TRBJ2-1; 11 bases match TRBD1. The CDR3 has 15 amino acids. Germline CDR1 and CDR2: SEHNR and FQNEAQ (reference sequence). After removal of 4 bases from V and 6 bases from J, the junction contained 5 bases not matched to a gene. The CDR3 bases are TGTGCCAGCAGCTCCGGACAGGGGGCAATCAATGAGCAGTTCTTC. As protein: CASSSGQGAINEQFF.

There are a few counts of this clonotype. The rearrangement uses TRBV29-1 and TRBJ1-2; the D gene is possibly TRBD1 (5 bases). Germline assignment: CDR1 SQVTM and CDR2 ANQGSEA. V was cut by 1 base and J by 6 bases, with 15 bases left in between. CDR3 length: 14 amino acids. The DNA of the CDR3 is TGCAGCGTTGAAGCCCATGGGGGAAGTCATGGCTACACCTTC. Its translation: CSVEAHGGSHGYTF.

CDR3 sequence (DNA): TGTGCCAGCAGCCCCAAACCCCCGGGACAGGGCCACTATGGCTACACCTTC. Protein product: CASSPKPPGQGHYGYTF. This chain joins TRBV4-2 and TRBJ1-2; 9 bases align to TRBD1. V lost 4 bases, J lost 3 bases, and 12 bases stayed unmatched. Germline CDR1 LGHNA, CDR2 YNFKEQ. The CDR3 runs to 17 residues.

This clonotype was seen a handful of times. This chain joins TRBV12-3 or TRBV12-4 and TRBJ2-7, with 7 nucleotides matching TRBD2. Trimming took 5 bases from V and 2 from J; bases not matched to a gene: 9. This CDR3 is 15 amino acids long. CDR3 region: CASSGGVGYTYEQYF. The CDR3 bases are TGTGCCAGCAGTGGGGGGGTGGGGTATACCTACGAGCAGTACTTC.

This clonotype was observed a few times. The CDR3 bases are TGCGCCAGCAGCTTCCGAGGGACAGGGGGCTCCTACAATGAGCAGTTCTTC. Protein product: CASSFRGTGGSYNEQFF. The rearrangement uses TRBV5-1 and TRBJ2-1; 11 nucleotides match TRBD1. Germline V gene lookup returns CDR1 SGHRS and CDR2 YFSETQ. V shed 2 bases and J 0 bases; nucleotides not matched to a gene: 4. CDR3 length equals 17 residues.

This clonotype was counted between two and nine times. The gene calls are TRBV6-1 and TRBJ2-1, with D uncertain. Germline V gene data show CDR1 as MNHNS and CDR2 as SASEGT. The CDR3 is made up of 14 amino acids. V was trimmed by 3 bases and J by 12 bases, leaving 18 bases between them. DNA of the CDR3: TGTGCCAGCAGTGATGGAAACCGGCGGTCGGGGCAGTTCTTC. Its protein product is CASSDGNRRSGQFF.